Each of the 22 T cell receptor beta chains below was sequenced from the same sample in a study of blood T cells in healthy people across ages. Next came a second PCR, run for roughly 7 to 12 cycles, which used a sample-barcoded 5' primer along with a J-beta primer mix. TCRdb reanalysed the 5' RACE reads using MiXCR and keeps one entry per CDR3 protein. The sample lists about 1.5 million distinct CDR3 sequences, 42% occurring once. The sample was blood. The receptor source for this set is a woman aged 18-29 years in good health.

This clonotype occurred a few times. CDR3 amino acids: CASSHGLAGFIDEQFF. The DNA for the CDR3 is TGTGCCAGCAGCCACGGACTAGCGGGGTTTATAGATGAGCAGTTCTTC. V and J are TRBV7-6 and TRBJ2-1; 12 bases are shared with TRBD2. Germline V CDR1 and CDR2: SGHVS, FNYEAQ. The V and J ends lost 5 bases and 8 bases, in that order; junction bases with no gene match: 10. The CDR3 has 16 residues.

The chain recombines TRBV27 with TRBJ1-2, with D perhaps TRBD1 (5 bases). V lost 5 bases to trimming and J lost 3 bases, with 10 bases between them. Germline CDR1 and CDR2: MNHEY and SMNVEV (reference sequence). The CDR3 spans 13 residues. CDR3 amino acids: CASSADIYYGYTF. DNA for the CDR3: TGTGCCAGCAGTGCGGACATTTACTATGGCTACACCTTC.

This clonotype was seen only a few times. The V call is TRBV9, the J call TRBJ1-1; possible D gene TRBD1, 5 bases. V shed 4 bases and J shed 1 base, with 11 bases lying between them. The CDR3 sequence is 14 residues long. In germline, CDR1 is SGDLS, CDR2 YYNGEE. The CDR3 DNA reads TGTGCCAGCAGCCCCTCCGGGGCGAACACTGAAGCTTTCTTT. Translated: CASSPSGANTEAFF.

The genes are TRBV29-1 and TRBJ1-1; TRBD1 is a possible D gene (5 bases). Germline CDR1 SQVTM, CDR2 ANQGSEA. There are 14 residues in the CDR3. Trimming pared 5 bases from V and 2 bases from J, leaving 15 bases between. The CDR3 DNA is TGCAGCGTTAAGGAAGGGGCCCTTAACACTGAAGCTTTCTTT. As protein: CSVKEGALNTEAFF.

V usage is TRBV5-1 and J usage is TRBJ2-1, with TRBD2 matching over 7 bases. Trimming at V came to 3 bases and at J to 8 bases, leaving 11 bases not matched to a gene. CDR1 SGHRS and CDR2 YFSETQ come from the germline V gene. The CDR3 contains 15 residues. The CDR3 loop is CASSSTSRWIDEQFF. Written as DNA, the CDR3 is TGCGCCAGCAGCTCGACTAGCCGTTGGATAGATGAGCAGTTCTTC.

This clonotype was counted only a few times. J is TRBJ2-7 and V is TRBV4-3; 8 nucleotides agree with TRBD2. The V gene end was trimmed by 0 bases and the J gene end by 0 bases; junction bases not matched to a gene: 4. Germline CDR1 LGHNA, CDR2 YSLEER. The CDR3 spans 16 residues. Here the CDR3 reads CASSQEASGYSYEQYF. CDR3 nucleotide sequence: TGCGCCAGCAGCCAAGAAGCTAGCGGGTACTCCTACGAGCAGTACTTC.

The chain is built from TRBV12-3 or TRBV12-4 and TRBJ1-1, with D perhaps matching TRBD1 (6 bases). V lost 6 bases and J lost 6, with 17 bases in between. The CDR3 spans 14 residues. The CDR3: CASSLQTGSPEAFF. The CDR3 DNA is TGTGCCAGCAGCCTCCAAACAGGGTCCCCTGAAGCTTTCTTT.

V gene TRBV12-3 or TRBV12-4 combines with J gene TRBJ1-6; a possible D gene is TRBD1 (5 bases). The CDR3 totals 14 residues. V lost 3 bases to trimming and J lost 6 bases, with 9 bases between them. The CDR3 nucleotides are TGTGCCAGCAGTTTCCGGGACGGTAATTCACCCCTCCACTTT. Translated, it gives CASSFRDGNSPLHF.

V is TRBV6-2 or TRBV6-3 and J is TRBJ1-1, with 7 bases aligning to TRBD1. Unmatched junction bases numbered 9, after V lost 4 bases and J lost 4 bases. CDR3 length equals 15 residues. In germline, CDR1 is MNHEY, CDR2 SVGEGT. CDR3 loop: CASSSPTGYGTEAFF. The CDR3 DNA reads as TGTGCCAGCAGTTCCCCGACAGGGTACGGCACTGAAGCTTTCTTT.

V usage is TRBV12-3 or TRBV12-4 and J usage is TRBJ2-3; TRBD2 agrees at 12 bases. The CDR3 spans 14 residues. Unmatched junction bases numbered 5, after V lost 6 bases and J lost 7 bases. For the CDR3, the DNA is TGTGCCAGCAGCTCTAGCGGGGGGGCTCATACGCAGTATTTT. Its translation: CASSSSGGAHTQYF.

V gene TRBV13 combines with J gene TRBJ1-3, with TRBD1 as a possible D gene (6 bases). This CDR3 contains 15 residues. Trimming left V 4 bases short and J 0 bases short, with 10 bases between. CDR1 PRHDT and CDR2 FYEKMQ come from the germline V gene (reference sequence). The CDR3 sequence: CASSWGHLSGNTIYF. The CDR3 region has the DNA TGTGCCAGCAGCTGGGGACATCTCTCTGGAAACACCATATATTTT. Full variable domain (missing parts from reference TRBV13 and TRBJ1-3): AAGVIQSPRHLIKEKRETATLKCYPIPRHDTVYWYQQGPGQDPQFLISFYEKMQSDKGSIPDRFSAQQFSDYHSELNMSSLELGDSALYFCASSWGHLSGNTIYFGEGSWLTVV.

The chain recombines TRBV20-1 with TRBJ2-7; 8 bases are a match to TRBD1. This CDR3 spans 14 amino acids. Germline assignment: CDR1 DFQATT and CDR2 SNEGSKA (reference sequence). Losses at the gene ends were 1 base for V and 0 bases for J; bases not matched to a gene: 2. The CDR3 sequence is CSARGQGTSYEQYF. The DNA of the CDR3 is TGCAGTGCTAGAGGACAGGGGACCTCCTACGAGCAGTACTTC.

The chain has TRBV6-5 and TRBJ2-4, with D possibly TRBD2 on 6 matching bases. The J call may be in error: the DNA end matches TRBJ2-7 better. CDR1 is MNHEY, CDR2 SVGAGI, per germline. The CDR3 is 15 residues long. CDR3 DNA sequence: TGTGCCAGCAAACCCAGCGGGCCGAGGAGTGGCGAGCAGTACTTC. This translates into CASKPSGPRSGEQYF.

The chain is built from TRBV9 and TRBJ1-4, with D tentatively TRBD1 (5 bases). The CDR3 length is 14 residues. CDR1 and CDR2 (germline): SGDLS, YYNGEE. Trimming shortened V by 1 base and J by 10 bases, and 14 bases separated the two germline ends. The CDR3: CASSVSQGSAKLFF. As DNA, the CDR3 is TGTGCCAGCAGCGTATCCCAGGGATCGGCAAAACTGTTTTTT.

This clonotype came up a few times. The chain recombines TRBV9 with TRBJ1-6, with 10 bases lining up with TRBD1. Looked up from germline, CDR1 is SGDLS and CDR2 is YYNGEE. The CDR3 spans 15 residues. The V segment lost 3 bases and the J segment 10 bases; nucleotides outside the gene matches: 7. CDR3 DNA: TGTGCCAGCAGCGCGAGGGGGGGACAGGGGTCACCCCTCCACTTT. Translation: CASSARGGQGSPLHF.

The CDR3, as DNA: TGTGCCAGCAGTGCAAGCGCAGAGACCCAGTACTTC. Translating gives CASSASAETQYF. The chain joins TRBV28 to TRBJ2-5, with D unclear. The germline V gene encodes CDR1 MDHEN and CDR2 SYDVKM. The CDR3 has 12 residues. Trimming shortened V by 5 bases and J by 4 bases, and 8 bases separated the two germline ends.

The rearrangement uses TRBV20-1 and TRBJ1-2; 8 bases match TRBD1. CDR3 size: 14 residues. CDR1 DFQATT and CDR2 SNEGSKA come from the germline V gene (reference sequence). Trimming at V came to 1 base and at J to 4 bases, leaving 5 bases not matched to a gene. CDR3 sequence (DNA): TGCAGTGCTAGAGTGGACAGGGCCGGCTATGGCTACACCTTC. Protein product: CSARVDRAGYGYTF.

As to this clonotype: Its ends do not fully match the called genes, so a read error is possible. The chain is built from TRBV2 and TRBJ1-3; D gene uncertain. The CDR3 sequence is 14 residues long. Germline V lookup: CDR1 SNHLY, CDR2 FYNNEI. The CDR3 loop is CASSEADSGNTIYF. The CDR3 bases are TGTGCCAGCAGCGAAGCAGACTCTGGAAACACCATATATTTT.

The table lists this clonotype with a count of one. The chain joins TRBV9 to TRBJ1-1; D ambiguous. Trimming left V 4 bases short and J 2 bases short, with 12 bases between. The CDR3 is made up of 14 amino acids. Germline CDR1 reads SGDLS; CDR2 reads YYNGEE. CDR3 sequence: CASSPNPINTEAFF. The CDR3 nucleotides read TGTGCCAGCAGCCCCAACCCCATTAACACTGAAGCTTTCTTT.

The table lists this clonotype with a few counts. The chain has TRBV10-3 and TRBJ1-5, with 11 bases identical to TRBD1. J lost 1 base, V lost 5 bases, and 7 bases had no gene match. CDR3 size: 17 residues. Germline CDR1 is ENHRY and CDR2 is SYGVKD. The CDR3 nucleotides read TGTGCCATCAGTCCCGGGACAGGGGGAGCAAGCAATCAGCCCCAGCATTTT. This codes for CAISPGTGGASNQPQHF.

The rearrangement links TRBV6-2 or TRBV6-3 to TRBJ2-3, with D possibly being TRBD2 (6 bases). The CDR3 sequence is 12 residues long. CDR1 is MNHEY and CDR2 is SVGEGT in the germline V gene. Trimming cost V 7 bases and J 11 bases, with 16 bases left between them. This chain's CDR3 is CASTDTGRRQYF. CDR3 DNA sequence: TGTGCCAGCACCGACACGGGGAGGCGGCAGTATTTT.

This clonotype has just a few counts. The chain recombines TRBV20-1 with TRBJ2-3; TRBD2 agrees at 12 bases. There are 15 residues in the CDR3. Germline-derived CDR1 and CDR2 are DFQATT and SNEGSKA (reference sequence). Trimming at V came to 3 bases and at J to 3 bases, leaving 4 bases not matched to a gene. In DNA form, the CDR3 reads TGCAGTGCTAGGGATCTAGCGGGGGGGACAGATACGCAGTATTTT. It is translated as CSARDLAGGTDTQYF.